This T cell receptor beta chain originates from a study of cytomegalovirus exposure and HLA in healthy donors. PCR primers comprised 60 Vbeta and 13 Jbeta primers. Libraries were prepared by immunoSEQ multiplex PCR; TCRdb keeps only in-frame clonotypes and omits some of them. The sample records fewer than 150,000 clones, roughly 79% being singletons. In germline, CDR1 is SEHNR, CDR2 FQNEAQ (reference sequence). V lost 6 bases and J lost 1; bases outside the gene matches: 6. The CDR3 loop spans 14 amino acids. The TCR sequence derives from a man between 25 and 39 years old in good health and CMV-seronegative. The chain links TRBV7-9 to TRBJ2-7; TRBD1 aligns across 7 bases. Sequencing used PBMCs. CDR3: CASSSRQGSYEQYF. Here the CDR3 DNA reads TGTGCCAGCAGTTCTCGACAGGGATCCTACGAGCAGTACTTC.